This T cell receptor beta chain was sequenced for a study of cytomegalovirus exposure and HLA in healthy donors. A multiplex PCR was run with 60 Vbeta primers and 13 Jbeta primers. The data were produced by immunoSEQ multiplex PCR, yet TCRdb's version contains in-frame clones alone and is incomplete. Here the sample spans about 100,000 clones, 65% to 80% being singletons. Germline-derived CDR1 and CDR2 are KGHSH and LQKENI. This CDR3 has 16 residues. Trimming at V came to 0 bases and at J to 1 base, leaving 5 bases not matched to a gene. This TCR was sampled from a female donor in good health and CMV-seropositive. The specimen was PBMCs. The rearrangement uses TRBV18 and TRBJ1-2; 7 nucleotides agree with TRBD1. The CDR3 sequence: CASSPPWDSLNYGYTF. CDR3 in DNA: TGTGCCAGCTCACCACCGTGGGACAGTCTTAACTATGGCTACACCTTC.